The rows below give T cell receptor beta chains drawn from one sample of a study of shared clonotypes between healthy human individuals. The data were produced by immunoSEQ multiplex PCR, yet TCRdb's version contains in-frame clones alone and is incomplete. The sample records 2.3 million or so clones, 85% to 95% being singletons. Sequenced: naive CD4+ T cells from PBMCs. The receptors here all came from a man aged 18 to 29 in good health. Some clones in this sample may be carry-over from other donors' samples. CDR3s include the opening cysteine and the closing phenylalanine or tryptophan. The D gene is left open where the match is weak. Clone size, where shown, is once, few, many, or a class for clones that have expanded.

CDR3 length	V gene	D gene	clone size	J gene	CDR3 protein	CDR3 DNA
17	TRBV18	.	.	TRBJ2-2	CASSPYLLPDLIGELFF	TGTGCCAGCTCACCGTACCTACTACCCGACTTAATCGGGGAGCTGTTTTTT
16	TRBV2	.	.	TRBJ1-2	CASSENPGLPHYGYTF	TGTGCCAGCAGTGAAAACCCGGGGCTCCCCCACTATGGCTACACCTTC
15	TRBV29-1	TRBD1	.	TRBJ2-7	CSVESRDRGPYEQYF	TGCAGCGTTGAAAGTAGGGACAGGGGCCCCTACGAGCAGTACTTC
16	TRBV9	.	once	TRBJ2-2	CASSARRGSNTGELFF	TGTGCCAGCAGCGCAAGAAGAGGGAGTAACACCGGGGAGCTGTTTTTT
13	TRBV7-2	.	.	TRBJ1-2	CASSLVGARGYTF	TGTGCCAGCAGCTTAGTGGGGGCGAGGGGCTACACCTTC
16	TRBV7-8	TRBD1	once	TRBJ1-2	CASSLRSLGDREGYTF	TGTGCCAGCAGCTTAAGGTCGTTGGGGGACAGGGAAGGCTACACCTTC
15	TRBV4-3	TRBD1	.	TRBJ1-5	CASSQGDRVGQPQHF	TGCGCCAGCAGCCAAGGGGACAGGGTAGGTCAGCCCCAGCATTTT
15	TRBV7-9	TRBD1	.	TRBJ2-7	CASSLAGTGSYEQYF	TGTGCCAGCAGCTTAGCCGGGACAGGCTCCTACGAGCAGTACTTC
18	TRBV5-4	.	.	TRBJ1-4	CASSFSPQAGGDSEKLFF	TGTGCCAGCAGCTTTTCGCCTCAGGCGGGTGGCGACAGTGAAAAACTGTTTTTT
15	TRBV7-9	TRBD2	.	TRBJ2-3	CASSLLAGGGDTQYF	TGTGCCAGCAGCCTACTAGCGGGAGGCGGAGATACGCAGTATTTT
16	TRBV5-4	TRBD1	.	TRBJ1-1	CASSSGRDRVNTEAFF	TGTGCCAGCAGCTCCGGCCGGGACAGGGTGAACACTGAAGCTTTCTTT
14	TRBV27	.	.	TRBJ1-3	CASRPAVSGNTIYF	TGTGCCAGCAGACCGGCGGTCTCTGGAAACACCATATATTTT
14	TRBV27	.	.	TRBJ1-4	CASSWDPTNEKLFF	TGTGCCAGCAGTTGGGATCCAACTAATGAAAAACTGTTTTTT
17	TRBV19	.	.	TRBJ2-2	CASSIRSLDLNTGELFF	TGTGCCAGTAGTATACGGAGTCTAGACCTGAACACCGGGGAGCTGTTTTTT
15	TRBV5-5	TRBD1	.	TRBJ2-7	CASSLVTGGHYEQYF	TGTGCCAGCAGCTTGGTTACAGGGGGCCATTACGAGCAGTACTTC
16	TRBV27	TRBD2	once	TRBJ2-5	CASSSSLAGVLETQYF	TGTGCCAGCAGTTCCTCCCTAGCGGGAGTGTTAGAGACCCAGTACTTC
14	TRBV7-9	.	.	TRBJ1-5	CASSPTGGNQPQHF	TGTGCCAGCAGCCCCACGGGGGGCAATCAGCCCCAGCATTTT
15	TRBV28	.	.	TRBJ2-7	CASSFLWGLSYEQYF	TGTGCCAGCAGCTTCTTATGGGGCCTTTCCTACGAGCAGTACTTC
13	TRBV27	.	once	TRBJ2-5	CASSASLGATQYF	TGTGCCAGCAGCGCCAGTTTGGGGGCGACCCAGTACTTC
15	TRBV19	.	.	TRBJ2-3	CASSIDGRGTDTQYF	TGTGCCAGTAGTATAGATGGGAGAGGCACAGATACGCAGTATTTT
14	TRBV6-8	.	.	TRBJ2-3	CASSYGGSSVTQYF	TGTGCCAGCAGTTACGGAGGGTCCTCGGTTACGCAGTATTTT
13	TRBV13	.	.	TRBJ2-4	CASSRQDKNIQYF	TGTGCTAGCAGCCGACAGGACAAAAACATTCAGTACTTC
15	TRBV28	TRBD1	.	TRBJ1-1	CASSMRQGAGAEAFF	TGTGCCAGCAGTATGAGACAGGGGGCGGGCGCTGAAGCTTTCTTT
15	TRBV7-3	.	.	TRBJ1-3	CASSSGGLSGNTIYF	TGTGCCAGCAGCTCCGGGGGGCTCTCTGGAAACACCATATATTTT
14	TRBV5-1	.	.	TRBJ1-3	CASSLDRAGNTIYF	TGCGCCAGCAGCTTGGACAGGGCTGGAAACACCATATATTTT
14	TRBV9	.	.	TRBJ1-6	CASSVEGWNSPLHF	TGTGCCAGCAGCGTTGAGGGATGGAATTCACCCCTCCACTTT
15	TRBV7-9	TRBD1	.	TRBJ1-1	CASSPGTGAGRWAFF	TGTGCCAGCAGCCCCGGGACAGGAGCCGGCAGGTGGGCTTTCTTT
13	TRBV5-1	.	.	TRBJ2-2	CASSLEVAGELFF	TGCGCCAGCAGCTTGGAGGTGGCCGGGGAGCTGTTTTTT
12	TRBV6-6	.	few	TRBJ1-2	CASIVAGRGYTF	TGTGCCAGCATCGTGGCAGGGCGCGGCTACACCTTC
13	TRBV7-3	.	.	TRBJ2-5	CASSQTGQETQYF	TGTGCCAGCAGCCAGACAGGTCAAGAGACCCAGTACTTC
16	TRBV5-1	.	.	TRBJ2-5	CASSWGTVIGQETQYF	TGCGCCAGCAGCTGGGGGACGGTGATTGGGCAAGAGACCCAGTACTTC
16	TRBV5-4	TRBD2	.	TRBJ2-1	CASSQGLAGVGYEQFF	TGTGCCAGCAGCCAAGGACTAGCGGGAGTCGGCTATGAGCAGTTCTTC
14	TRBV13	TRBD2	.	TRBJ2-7	CASSLKREVYEQYF	TGTGCCAGCAGCCTTAAACGGGAGGTCTACGAGCAGTACTTC
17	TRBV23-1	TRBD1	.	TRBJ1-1	CASSHPGQGDVNTEAFF	TGCGCCAGCAGTCATCCCGGACAGGGGGACGTGAACACTGAAGCTTTCTTT
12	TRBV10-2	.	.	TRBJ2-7	CASNAGAGEQYF	TGCGCCAGCAACGCGGGGGCGGGGGAGCAGTACTTC